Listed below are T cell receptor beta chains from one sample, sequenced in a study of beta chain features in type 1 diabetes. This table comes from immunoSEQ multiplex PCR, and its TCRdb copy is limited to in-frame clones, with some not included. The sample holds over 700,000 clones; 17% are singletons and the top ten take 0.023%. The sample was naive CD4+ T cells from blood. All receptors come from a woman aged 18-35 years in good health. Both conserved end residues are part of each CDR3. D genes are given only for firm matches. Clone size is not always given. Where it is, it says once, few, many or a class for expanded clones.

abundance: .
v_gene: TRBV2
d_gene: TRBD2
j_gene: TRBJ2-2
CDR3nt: TGTGCCAGCAGTCGTAGGACTAGCTTCCTCACCGGGGAGCTGTTTTTT
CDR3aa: CASSRRTSFLTGELFF

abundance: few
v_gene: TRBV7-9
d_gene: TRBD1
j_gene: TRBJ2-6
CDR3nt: TGTGCCAGCATCCCCGGGACAGGTAACTCTGGGGCCAACGTCCTGACTTTC
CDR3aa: CASIPGTGNSGANVLTF

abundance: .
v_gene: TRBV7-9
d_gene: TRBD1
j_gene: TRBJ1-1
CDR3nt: TGTGCCAGCAGCTTTGGACAGGGGGCGACGAACACTGAAGCTTTCTTT
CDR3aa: CASSFGQGATNTEAFF

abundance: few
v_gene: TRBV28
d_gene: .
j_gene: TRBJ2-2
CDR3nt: TGTGCCAGCAGTCTCAGGAGGTCGAGCACCGGGGAGCTGTTTTTT
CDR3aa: CASSLRRSSTGELFF

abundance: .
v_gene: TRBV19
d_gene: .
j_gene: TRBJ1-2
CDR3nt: TGTGCCAGTAGGATCGACAGTCCCTATGGCTACACCTTC
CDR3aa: CASRIDSPYGYTF

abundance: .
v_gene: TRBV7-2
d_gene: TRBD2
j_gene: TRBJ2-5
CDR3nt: TGTGCCAGCAGCACACTGGGACTAGCGGGAGTGGGAGAGACCCAGTACTTC
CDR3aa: CASSTLGLAGVGETQYF

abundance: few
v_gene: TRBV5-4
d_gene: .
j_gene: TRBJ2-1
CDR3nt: TGTGCCAGCAGCCAGCGACATCCGGGCAATGAGCAGTTCTTC
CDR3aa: CASSQRHPGNEQFF

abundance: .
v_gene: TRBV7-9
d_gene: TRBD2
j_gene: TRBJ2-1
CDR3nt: TGTGCCAGCAGCTTTAGCGGGGAAAACTACAATGAGCAGTTCTTC
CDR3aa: CASSFSGENYNEQFF

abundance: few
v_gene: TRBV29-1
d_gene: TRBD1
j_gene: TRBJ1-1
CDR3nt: TGCAGCGTGGGGACAGGGCTGAACACTGAAGCTTTCTTT
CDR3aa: CSVGTGLNTEAFF

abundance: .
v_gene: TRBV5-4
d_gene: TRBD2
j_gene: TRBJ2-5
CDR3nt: TGTGCCAGCAGCTTGCGCCAGGGAGGGGAAGAGACCCAGTACTTC
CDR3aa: CASSLRQGGEETQYF

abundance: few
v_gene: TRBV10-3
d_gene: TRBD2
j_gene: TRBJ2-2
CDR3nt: TGTGCCATCAGGGGGACCGGGAGGAACGCCGGGGAGCTGTTTTTT
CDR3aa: CAIRGTGRNAGELFF

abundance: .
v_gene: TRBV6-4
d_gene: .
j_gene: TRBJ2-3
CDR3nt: TGTGCCAGCAGTGACACCGGGAGCGGCACAGATACGCAGTATTTT
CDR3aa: CASSDTGSGTDTQYF

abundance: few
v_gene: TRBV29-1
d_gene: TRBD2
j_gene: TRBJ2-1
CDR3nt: TGCAGCGTTGGTCTTGTAGCGGGAGGGTACGGTATCGTCAATGAGCAGTTCTTC
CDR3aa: CSVGLVAGGYGIVNEQFF

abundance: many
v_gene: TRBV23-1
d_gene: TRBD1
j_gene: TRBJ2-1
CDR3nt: TGCGCCAGCAGTCAATCGCAACAGGGGGAATACTATGGCAATGAGCAGTTCTTC
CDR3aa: CASSQSQQGEYYGNEQFF

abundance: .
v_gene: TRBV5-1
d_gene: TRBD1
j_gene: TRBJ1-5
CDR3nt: TGCGCCAGCAGCCCGACAGGGGCCGAGCCCCAGCATTTT
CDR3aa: CASSPTGAEPQHF

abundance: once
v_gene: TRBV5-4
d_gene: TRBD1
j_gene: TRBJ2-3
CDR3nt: TGTGCCAGCAGCTTTTTTGGACAGGGTTTCACAGATACGCAGTATTTT
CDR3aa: CASSFFGQGFTDTQYF

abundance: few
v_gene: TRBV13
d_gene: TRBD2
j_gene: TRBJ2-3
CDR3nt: TGTGCCAGCAGCTCACCAACGGGACTAGGGCCAGATACGCAGTATTTT
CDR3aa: CASSSPTGLGPDTQYF

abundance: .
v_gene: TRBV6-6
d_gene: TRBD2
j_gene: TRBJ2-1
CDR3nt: TGTGCCAGCAGTCAAAGCGGGAAGGTCTTCAATGAGCAGTTCTTC
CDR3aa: CASSQSGKVFNEQFF

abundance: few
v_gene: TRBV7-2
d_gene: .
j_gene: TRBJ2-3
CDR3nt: TGTGCCAGCAGCCCCTATGGGGCAGATACGCAGTATTTT
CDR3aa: CASSPYGADTQYF